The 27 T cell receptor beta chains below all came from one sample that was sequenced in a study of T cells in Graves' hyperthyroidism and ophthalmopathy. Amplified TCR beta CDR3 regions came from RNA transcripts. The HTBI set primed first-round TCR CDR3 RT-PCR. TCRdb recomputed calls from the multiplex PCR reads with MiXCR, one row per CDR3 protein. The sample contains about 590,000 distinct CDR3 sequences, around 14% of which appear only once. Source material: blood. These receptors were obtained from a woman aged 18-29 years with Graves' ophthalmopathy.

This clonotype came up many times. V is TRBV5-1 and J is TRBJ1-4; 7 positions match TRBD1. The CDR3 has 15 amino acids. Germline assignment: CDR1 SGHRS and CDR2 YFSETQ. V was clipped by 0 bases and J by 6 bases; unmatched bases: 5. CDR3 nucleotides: TGCGCCAGCAGCTTGGTGGAGGGGGCGGATGAAAAACTGTTTTTT. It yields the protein CASSLVEGADEKLFF.

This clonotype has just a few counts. The CDR3 sequence: CASSLGNLFEQYF. The CDR3 region has the DNA TGCGCCAGCAGCTTGGGGAACCTTTTCGAGCAGTACTTC. The genes are TRBV5-1 and TRBJ2-7; no definite D call. Germline V CDR1 and CDR2: SGHRS, YFSETQ. V was trimmed by 0 bases and J by 6 bases, leaving 10 bases between them. The CDR3 loop spans 13 amino acids.

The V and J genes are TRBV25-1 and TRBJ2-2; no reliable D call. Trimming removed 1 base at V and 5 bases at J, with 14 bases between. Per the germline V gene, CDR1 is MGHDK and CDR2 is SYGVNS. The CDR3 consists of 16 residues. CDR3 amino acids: CASSEWGGSQTGELFF. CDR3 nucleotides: TGTGCCAGCAGTGAATGGGGTGGATCCCAGACCGGGGAGCTGTTTTTT. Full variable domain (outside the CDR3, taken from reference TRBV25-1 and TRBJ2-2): EADIYQTPRYLVIGTGKKITLECSQTMGHDKMYWYQQDPGMELHLIHYSYGVNSTEKGDLSSESTVSRIRTEHFPLTLESARPSHTSQYLCASSEWGGSQTGELFFGEGSRLTVL.

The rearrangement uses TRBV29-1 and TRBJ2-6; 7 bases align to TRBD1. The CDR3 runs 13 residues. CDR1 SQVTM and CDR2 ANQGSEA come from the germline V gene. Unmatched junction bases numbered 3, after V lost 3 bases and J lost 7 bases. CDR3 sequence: CSVEGQTANVLTF. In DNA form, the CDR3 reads TGCAGCGTTGAGGGACAGACCGCCAACGTCCTGACTTTC.

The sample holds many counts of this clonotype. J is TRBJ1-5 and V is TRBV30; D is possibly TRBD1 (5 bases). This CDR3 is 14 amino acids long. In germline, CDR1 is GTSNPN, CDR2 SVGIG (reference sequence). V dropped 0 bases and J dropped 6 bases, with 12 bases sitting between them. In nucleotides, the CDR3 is TGTGCCTGGAGTGTGGGGGGAAGGTCTCAGCCCCAGCATTTT. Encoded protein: CAWSVGGRSQPQHF. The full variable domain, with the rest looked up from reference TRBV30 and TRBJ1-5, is SQTIHQWPATLVQPVGSPLSLECTVEGTSNPNLYWYRQAAGRGLQLLFYSVGIGQISSEVPQNLSASRPQDRQFILSSKKLLLSDSGFYLCAWSVGGRSQPQHFGDGTRLSIL.

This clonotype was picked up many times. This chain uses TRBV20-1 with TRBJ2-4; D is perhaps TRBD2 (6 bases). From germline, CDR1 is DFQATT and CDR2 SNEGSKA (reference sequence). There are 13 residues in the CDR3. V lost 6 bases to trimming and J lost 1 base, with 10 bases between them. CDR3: CSAGGGAKNIQYF. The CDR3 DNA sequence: TGCAGTGCCGGTGGGGGGGCCAAAAACATTCAGTACTTC.

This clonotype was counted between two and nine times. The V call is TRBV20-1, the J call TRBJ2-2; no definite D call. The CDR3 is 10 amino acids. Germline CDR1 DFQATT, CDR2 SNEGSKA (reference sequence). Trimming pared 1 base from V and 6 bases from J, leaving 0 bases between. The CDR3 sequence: CSARAGELFF. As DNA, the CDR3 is TGCAGTGCTAGAGCCGGGGAGCTGTTTTTT.

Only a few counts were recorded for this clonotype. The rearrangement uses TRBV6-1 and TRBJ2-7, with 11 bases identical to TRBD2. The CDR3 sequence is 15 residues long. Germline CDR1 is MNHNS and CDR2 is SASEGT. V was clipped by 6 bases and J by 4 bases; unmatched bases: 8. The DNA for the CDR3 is TGTGCCAGCAGCGTAGCGGGAGGGGACCGGTACGAGCAGTACTTC. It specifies CASSVAGGDRYEQYF.

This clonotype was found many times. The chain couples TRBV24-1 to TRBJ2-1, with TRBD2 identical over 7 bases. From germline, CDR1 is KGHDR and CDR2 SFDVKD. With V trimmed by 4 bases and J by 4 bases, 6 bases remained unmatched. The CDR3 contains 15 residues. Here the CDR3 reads CATSDALADYNEQFF. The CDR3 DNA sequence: TGTGCCACCAGTGACGCCCTAGCGGATTACAATGAGCAGTTCTTC.

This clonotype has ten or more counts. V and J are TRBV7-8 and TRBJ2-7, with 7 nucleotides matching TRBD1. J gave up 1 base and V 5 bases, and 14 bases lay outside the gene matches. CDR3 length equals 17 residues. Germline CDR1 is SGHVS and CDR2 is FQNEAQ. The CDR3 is CASSPRTGMGWSYEQYF. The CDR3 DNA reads TGTGCCAGCAGCCCAAGGACAGGTATGGGCTGGTCCTACGAGCAGTACTTC. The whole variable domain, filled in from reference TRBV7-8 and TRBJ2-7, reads GAGVSQSPRYKVAKRGQDVALRCDPISGHVSLFWYQQALGQGPEFLTYFQNEAQLDKSGLPSDRFFAERPEGSVSTLKIQRTQQEDSAVYLCASSPRTGMGWSYEQYFGPGTRLTVT.

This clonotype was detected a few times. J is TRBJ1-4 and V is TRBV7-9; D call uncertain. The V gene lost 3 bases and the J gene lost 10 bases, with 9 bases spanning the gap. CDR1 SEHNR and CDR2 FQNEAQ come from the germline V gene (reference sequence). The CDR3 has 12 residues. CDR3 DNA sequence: TGTGCCAGCAGCTTCGAAGGATCAAAACTGTTTTTT. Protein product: CASSFEGSKLFF. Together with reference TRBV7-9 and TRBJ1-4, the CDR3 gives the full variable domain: DTGVSQNPRHKITKRGQNVTFRCDPISEHNRLYWYRQTLGQGPEFLTYFQNEAQLEKSRLLSDRFSAERPKGSFSTLEIQRTEQGDSAMYLCASSFEGSKLFFGSGTQLSVL.

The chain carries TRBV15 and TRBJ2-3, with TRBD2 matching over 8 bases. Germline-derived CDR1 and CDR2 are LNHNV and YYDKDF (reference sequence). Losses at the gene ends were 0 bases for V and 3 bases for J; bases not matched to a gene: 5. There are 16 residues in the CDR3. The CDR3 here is CATSRETGGLTDTQYF. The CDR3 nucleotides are TGTGCCACCAGCAGAGAAACGGGAGGGCTGACAGATACGCAGTATTTT.

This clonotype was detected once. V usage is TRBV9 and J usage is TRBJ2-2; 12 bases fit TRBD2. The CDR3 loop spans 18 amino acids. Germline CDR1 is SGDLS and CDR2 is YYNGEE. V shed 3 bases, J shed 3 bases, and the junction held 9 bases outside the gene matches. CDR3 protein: CASSALAGGPTYTGELFF. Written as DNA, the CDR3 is TGTGCCAGCAGCGCCCTAGCGGGAGGGCCTACATACACCGGGGAGCTGTTTTTT.

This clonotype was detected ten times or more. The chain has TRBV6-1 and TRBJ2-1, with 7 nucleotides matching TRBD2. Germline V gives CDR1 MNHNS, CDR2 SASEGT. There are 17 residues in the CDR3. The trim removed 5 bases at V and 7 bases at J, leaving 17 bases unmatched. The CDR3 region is CASSQTPAGRGGNEQFF. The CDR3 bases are TGTGCCAGCAGTCAAACCCCGGCAGGGAGGGGCGGGAATGAGCAGTTCTTC.

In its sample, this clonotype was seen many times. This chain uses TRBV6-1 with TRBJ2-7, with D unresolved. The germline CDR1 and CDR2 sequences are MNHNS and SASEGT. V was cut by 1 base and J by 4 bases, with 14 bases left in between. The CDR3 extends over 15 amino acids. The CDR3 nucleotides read TGTGCCAGCAGTGAAGGGCAGCTGCTGAGGTACGAGCAGTACTTC. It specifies CASSEGQLLRYEQYF.

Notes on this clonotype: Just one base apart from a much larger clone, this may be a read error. The CDR3 reads CASSGGTGGQIAYEQYF. In DNA form, the CDR3 reads TGCGCCAGCAGCGGGGGAACGGGGGGGCAGATCGCCTACGAGCAGTACTTC. The J gene is TRBJ2-7, the V gene TRBV5-1, with TRBD2 matching 8 bases. The ends lost 4 bases at V and 2 bases at J; junction bases unmatched: 14. Germline V gene sequence: CDR1 SGHRS, CDR2 YFSETQ. The CDR3 sequence is 17 residues long.

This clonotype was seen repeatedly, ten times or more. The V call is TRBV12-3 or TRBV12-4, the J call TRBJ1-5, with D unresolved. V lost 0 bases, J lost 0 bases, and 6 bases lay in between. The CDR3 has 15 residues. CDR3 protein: CASSLARNSNQPQHF. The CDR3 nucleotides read TGTGCCAGCAGTTTAGCACGGAATAGCAATCAGCCCCAGCATTTT.

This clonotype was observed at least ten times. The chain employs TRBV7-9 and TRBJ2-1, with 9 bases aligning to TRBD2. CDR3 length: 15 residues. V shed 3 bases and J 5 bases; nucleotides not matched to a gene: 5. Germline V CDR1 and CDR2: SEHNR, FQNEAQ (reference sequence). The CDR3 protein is CASSFSGSTHNEQFF. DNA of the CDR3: TGTGCCAGCAGCTTTAGCGGGAGTACCCACAATGAGCAGTTCTTC.

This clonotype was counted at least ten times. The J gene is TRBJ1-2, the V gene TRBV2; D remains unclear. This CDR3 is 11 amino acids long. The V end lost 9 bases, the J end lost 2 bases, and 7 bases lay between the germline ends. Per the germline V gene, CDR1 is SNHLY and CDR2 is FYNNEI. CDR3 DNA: TGTGCCAGTGGGAGGAACTATGGCTACACCTTC. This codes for CASGRNYGYTF.

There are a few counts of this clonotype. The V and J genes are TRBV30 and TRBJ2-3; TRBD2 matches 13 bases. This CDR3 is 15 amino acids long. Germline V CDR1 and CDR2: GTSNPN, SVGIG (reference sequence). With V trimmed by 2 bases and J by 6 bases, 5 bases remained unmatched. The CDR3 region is CAWSTGTSGIDTQYF. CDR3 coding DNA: TGTGCCTGGAGTACGGGGACTAGCGGGATTGATACGCAGTATTTT.

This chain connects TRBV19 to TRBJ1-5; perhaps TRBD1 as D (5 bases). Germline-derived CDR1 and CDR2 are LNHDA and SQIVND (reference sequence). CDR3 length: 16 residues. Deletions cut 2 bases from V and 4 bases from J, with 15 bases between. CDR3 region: CASSIMGGSGNQPQHF. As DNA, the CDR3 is TGTGCCAGTAGTATAATGGGGGGTTCGGGGAATCAGCCCCAGCATTTT.

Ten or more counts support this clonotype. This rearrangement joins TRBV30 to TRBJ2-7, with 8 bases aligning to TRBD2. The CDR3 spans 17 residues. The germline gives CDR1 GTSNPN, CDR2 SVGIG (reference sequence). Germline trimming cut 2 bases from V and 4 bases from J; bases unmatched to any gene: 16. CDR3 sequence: CAWSNLGAGVVRYEQYF. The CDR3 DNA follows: TGTGCCTGGAGTAACCTGGGAGCGGGAGTAGTACGGTACGAGCAGTACTTC.

The CDR3 loop is CASSGGGLAGGVGYNEQFF. The CDR3 DNA reads TGTGCCAGCAGCGGGGGTGGACTAGCGGGGGGGGTAGGGTACAATGAGCAGTTCTTC. The V gene is TRBV9, the J gene TRBJ2-1; 15 bases map to TRBD2. Germline V gene sequence: CDR1 SGDLS, CDR2 YYNGEE. Trimming took 3 bases from V and 4 from J; bases not matched to a gene: 11. The CDR3 length is 19 residues.

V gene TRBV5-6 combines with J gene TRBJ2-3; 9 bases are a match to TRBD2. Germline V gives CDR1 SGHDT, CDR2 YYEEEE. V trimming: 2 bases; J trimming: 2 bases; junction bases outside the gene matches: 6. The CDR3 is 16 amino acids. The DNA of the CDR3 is TGTGCCAGCAGCTTTTCCGCTAGCGGGAACACAGATACGCAGTATTTT. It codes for CASSFSASGNTDTQYF.

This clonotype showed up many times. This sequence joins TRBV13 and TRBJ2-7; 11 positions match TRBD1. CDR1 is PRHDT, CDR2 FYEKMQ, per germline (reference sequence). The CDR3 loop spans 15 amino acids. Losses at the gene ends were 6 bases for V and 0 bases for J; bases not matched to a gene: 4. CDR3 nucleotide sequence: TGTGCCAGCAGTGGGACAGGGGGAGGCTCCTACGAGCAGTACTTC. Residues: CASSGTGGGSYEQYF.

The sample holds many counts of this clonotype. The CDR3 region has the DNA TGTGCCATCAGTACGGGCAGGGGGCTCTACGAGCAGTACTTC. Its protein is CAISTGRGLYEQYF. The chain links TRBV10-3 to TRBJ2-7; TRBD1 matches 8 bases. Germline values: CDR1 ENHRY, CDR2 SYGVKD. V was pared by 5 bases and J by 3 bases, with 6 bases of the junction left unmatched. This CDR3 has 14 amino acids.

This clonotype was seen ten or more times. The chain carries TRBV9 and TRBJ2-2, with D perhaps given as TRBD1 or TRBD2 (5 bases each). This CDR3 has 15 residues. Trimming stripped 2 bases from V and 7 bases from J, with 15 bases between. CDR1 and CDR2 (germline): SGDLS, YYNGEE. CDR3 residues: CASSVAGATGGELFF. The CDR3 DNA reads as TGTGCCAGCAGCGTTGCCGGGGCGACGGGCGGGGAGCTGTTTTTT.